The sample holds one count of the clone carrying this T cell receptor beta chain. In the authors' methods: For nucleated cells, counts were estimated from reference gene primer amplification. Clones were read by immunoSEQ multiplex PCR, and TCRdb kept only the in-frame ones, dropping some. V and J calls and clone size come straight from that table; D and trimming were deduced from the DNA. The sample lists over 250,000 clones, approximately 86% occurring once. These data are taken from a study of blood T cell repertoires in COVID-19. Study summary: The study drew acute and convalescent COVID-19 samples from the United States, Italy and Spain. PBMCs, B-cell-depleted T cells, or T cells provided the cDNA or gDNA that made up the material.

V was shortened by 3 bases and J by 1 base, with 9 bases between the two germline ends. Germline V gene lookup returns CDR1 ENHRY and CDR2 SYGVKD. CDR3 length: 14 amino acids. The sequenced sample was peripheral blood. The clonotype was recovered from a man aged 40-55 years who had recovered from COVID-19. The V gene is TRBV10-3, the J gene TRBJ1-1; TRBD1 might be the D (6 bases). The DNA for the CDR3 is TGTGCCATCAGTGAAGGGGGACGGAACACTGAAGCTTTCTTT. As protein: CAISEGGRNTEAFF.